These 6 T cell receptor beta chains were sequenced from one sample in a study of regulatory T cells in long-lasting Graves disease. HTBI primers from iRepertoire and Arm-PCR of CDR3 regions yielded the TCR beta libraries. A single record per CDR3 protein comes from TCRdb applying MiXCR to the multiplex PCR reads. The data show 380,000 or so distinct CDR3 sequences, 15% to 20% seen once. The time point denotes: newly diagnosed GD, antithyroid drugs for less than 3 months. The TCR library was prepared using RNA isolated from PBMCs. The sample was also reused in another study, on T cells in Graves' hyperthyroidism and ophthalmopathy.

The sample here was peripheral blood mononuclear cells (PBMCs), taken at new diagnosis, from a patient treated with antithyroid drugs. All receptors come from a woman younger than 30 with Graves disease.

There are a few counts of this clonotype. The V and J genes are TRBV20-1 and TRBJ1-6, with D hard to call. The length of the CDR3 is 13 residues. V was pared by 6 bases and J by 7 bases, with 13 bases between. Germline CDR1 DFQATT, CDR2 SNEGSKA (reference sequence). The DNA for the CDR3 is TGCAGTGCCGTGAGGGATGGAAATTCACCCCTCCACTTT. Protein: CSAVRDGNSPLHF.

This clonotype was detected a few times. The V call is TRBV3-1, the J call TRBJ2-1; D is possibly TRBD1 (5 bases). The germline gives CDR1 LGHDT, CDR2 YNNKEL (reference sequence). V lost 5 bases and J lost 1, with 21 bases in between. This CDR3 region has 18 residues. CDR3 in amino acids: CASSAKFYPAGSYNEQFF. The CDR3, as DNA: TGTGCCAGCAGCGCAAAGTTCTACCCGGCAGGGTCCTACAATGAGCAGTTCTTC.

This clonotype was observed at least ten times. The chain links TRBV28 to TRBJ2-1, with D tentatively TRBD1 or TRBD2 (5 bases each). Germline CDR1 is MDHEN and CDR2 is SYDVKM. The CDR3 is 16 amino acids. Trimming shortened V by 5 bases and J by 12 bases, and 26 bases separated the two germline ends. The DNA for the CDR3 is TGTGCCAGCAGTCTTACGCTTGCCGGGACCCACTCGGGGCAGTTCTTC. This encodes CASSLTLAGTHSGQFF.

With respect to this clonotype: This may stem from a read error, because a much larger clone lies one nucleotide away. This sequence joins TRBV2 and TRBJ2-1; D not certain. The CDR3 loop spans 12 amino acids. CDR1 is SNHLY and CDR2 is FYNNEI in the germline V gene. This chain's CDR3 is CASRYSYNGQFF. The CDR3 DNA reads as TGTGCCAGCAGATACAGCTACAATGGGCAGTTCTTC.

At least ten counts were recorded for this clonotype. The gene calls are TRBV11-1 and TRBJ1-1; the D is unclear. Per the germline V gene, CDR1 is SGHAT and CDR2 is FQDESV (reference sequence). V was cut by 5 bases and J by 1 base, with 11 bases left in between. The CDR3 sequence is 14 residues long. CDR3: CASSADPANTEAFF. CDR3 DNA sequence: TGTGCCAGCAGCGCAGATCCGGCGAACACTGAAGCTTTCTTT.

This clonotype was seen ten or more times. The chain is built from TRBV27 and TRBJ1-6, with 8 nucleotides matching TRBD1. V shed 0 bases, J shed 9 bases, and the junction held 4 bases outside the gene matches. The CDR3 consists of 15 residues. The germline V gene has CDR1 MNHEY and CDR2 SMNVEV (reference sequence). CDR3 DNA sequence: TGTGCCAGCAGTTTATCTCCAGGGGGCATTTCACCCCTCCACTTT. Protein: CASSLSPGGISPLHF.